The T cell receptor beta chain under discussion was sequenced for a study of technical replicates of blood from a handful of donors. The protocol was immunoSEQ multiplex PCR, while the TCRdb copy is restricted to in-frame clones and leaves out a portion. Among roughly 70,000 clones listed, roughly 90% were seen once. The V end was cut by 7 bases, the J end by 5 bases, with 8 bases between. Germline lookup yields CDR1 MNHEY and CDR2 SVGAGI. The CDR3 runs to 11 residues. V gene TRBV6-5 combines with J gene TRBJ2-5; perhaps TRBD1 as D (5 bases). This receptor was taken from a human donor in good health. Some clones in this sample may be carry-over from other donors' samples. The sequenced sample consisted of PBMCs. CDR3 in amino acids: CASTQGETQYF. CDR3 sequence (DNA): TGTGCCAGCACCCAGGGCGAGACCCAGTACTTC.